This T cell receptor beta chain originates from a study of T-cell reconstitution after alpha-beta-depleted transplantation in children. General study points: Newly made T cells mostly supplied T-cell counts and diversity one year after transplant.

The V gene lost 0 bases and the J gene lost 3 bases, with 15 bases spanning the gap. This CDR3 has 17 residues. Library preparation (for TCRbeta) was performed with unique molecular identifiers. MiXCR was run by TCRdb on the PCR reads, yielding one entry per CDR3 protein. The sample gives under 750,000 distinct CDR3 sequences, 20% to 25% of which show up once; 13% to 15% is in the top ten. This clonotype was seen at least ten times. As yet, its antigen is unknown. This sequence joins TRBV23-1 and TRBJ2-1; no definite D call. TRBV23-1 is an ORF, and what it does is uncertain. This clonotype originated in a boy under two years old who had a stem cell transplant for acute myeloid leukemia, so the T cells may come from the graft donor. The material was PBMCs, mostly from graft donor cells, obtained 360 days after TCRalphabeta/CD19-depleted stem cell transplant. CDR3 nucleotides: TGCGCCAGCAGTCAATCATTCGCGCGTCACCACTACAATGAGCAGTTCTTC. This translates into CASSQSFARHHYNEQFF.